The present T cell receptor (beta chain) was sequenced within a study of spatial heterogeneity in lung cancer. The V segment lost 4 bases and the J segment 4 bases; nucleotides outside the gene matches: 6. Germline CDR1 LGHNA, CDR2 YSLEER. The CDR3 loop spans 16 amino acids. Specified time point: sample taken at primary tumor resection. No cells were sorted before sequencing. The whole RNA sequenced was extracted from tumor, nontumor lung or frozen PBMC. The donors were 55 to 85 patients with non-small cell lung cancer that was early-stage and untreated. Every TCR cDNA molecule carried a tag that served as a unique molecular identifier. One entry per CDR3 protein, called by TCRdb with MiXCR from the 5' RACE reads. The sample lists some 100,000 distinct CDR3 sequences; less than 15% were seen once.

This receptor was identified in a male donor with early-stage non-small cell lung cancer. V gene TRBV4-3 combines with J gene TRBJ2-1, with 11 bases aligning to TRBD1. Specimen: PBMCs, collected at surgery. The CDR3 reads CASSLAGTGGYNEQFF. In DNA form, the CDR3 reads TGCGCCAGCAGCCTCGCCGGGACAGGGGGTTACAATGAGCAGTTCTTC.